The clone carrying this TCR beta chain was recorded many times. Its specificity is not known. What was amplified from RNA transcripts were TCR beta CDR3 regions. Using the HTBI primer set, a first-round RT-PCR was run on the TCR CDR3. Each CDR3 protein is one row after TCRdb ran MiXCR on the multiplex PCR reads. This repertoire shows approximately 870,000 distinct CDR3 sequences, roughly 40% found once; its top ten account for over 8%. Per the germline V gene, CDR1 is SGHTA and CDR2 is FQGNSA. Trimming at V came to 4 bases and at J to 4 bases, leaving 9 bases not matched to a gene. The CDR3 loop spans 16 amino acids. The record originates from a study of T cells in Graves' hyperthyroidism and ophthalmopathy. Study-level points and caveats: Before onset, by a median of about seven months, the model predicted ophthalmopathy. Most clonotypes that expanded in the thyroid above 0.001 also showed up in blood. Through a model of 13 V-J features, ophthalmopathy was separated from stable hyperthyroidism.

The sequencing input was blood. This receptor was obtained from a man younger than 35 with Graves' hyperthyroidism. This rearrangement joins TRBV7-2 to TRBJ2-7, with 11 bases aligning to TRBD2. CDR3 DNA: TGTGCCAGCAGCTCGAGACTAGCGGGGAACCTATACGAGCAGTACTTC. Its protein is CASSSRLAGNLYEQYF.